Described below is a single T cell receptor beta chain sequence and its context. Its target is unknown. The CDR3 is 14 amino acids. Per germline, CDR1 MNHEY and CDR2 SMNVEV (reference sequence). Trimming cost V 5 bases and J 5 bases, with 15 bases left between them. Every patient relapsed after autologous stem cell transplantation, and brentuximab vedotin exposure varied. These data originate in a study of PD-1 blockade in classical Hodgkin lymphoma. Study-wide points: Anyone who began nivolumab under 1 year after ASCT was excluded. Factors driving the repertoire differences, possibly disease activity or prior therapy, remain undefined. Diversity in CD4+ TCRs, unlike that measured in CD8+ TCRs, had risen significantly by C4D1.

Here immunoSEQ multiplex PCR was the method, and the copy in TCRdb shows in-frame clones only, minus some. The repertoire consists of 25,000 or so clones, with about two thirds occurring once and the leading ten covering approximately 17%. The gene calls are TRBV27 and TRBJ1-1; the D is unclear. The sequence was collected from a human donor with classical Hodgkin lymphoma. The sample was peripheral blood mononuclear cells (PBMCs), taken at baseline. CDR3 residues: CASSPGFGWTEAFF. CDR3 nucleotides: TGTGCCAGCAGTCCCGGATTCGGGTGGACTGAAGCTTTCTTT.